These T cell receptor beta chains were read from a single sample in a study of blood T cell repertoires in COVID-19. The repertoire was sequenced with immunoSEQ multiplex PCR; TCRdb's copy has only in-frame clones and lacks some. This sample has around 250,000 clones, with 90% found just once. Material for sequencing was peripheral blood. All receptors come from a woman between 55 and 75 years old with COVID-19, enrolled during active disease. Each CDR3 is given with its conserved first and last residue. Fields, in order: J gene, V gene, clone size, D gene, CDR3 DNA, CDR3 protein. D genes are given only for firm matches. The size of a clone is reported for some rows only, either as once, few or many, or as a class for expanded clones.

TRBJ1-1	TRBV6-5	-	-	TGTGCCAGCAGAGCTGGTCCATCCCGCACTGAAGCTTTCTTT	CASRAGPSRTEAFF
TRBJ1-1	TRBV19	-	-	TGTGCCAGTAGCCCCCCCGTGGGCAGTAGTATCGTGAGCACTGAAGCTTTCTTT	CASSPPVGSSIVSTEAFF
TRBJ1-1	TRBV6-2/TRBV6-3	-	TRBD1	TGTGCCAGCAGTAGGATGCCCGGGACAGGGGGTTTATATGAAGCTTTCTTT	CASSRMPGTGGLYEAFF
TRBJ1-5	TRBV12-5	-	-	TGTGCTAGTGGTTTACGTACAGGGTTTTCGGATCGCAATCAGCCCCAGCATTTT	CASGLRTGFSDRNQPQHF
TRBJ1-2	TRBV4-3	-	TRBD1	TGCGCCAGCAGCCAAGCTTCTGGGACAGGTTATTTGGGGGGCTACACCTTC	CASSQASGTGYLGGYTF
TRBJ2-3	TRBV7-3	-	-	TGTGCCAGCAGCCCCGAATCGCGGAATACGCAGTATTTT	CASSPESRNTQYF
TRBJ1-1	TRBV7-8	-	-	TGTGCCAGCAGCTTTAGATCCGAAGCTTTCTTT	CASSFRSEAFF
TRBJ2-3	TRBV7-3	-	-	TGTGCCAGCAGCTTAGCTTCGCGGGGAAGCACAGATACGCAGTATTTT	CASSLASRGSTDTQYF
TRBJ2-1	TRBV5-1	once	-	TGCGCCAGCAGCCTGGTAGAGGCGGTCAATGAGCAGTTCTTC	CASSLVEAVNEQFF
TRBJ1-5	TRBV9	-	-	TGTGCCAGCAGCCCCGGGAATAGCAATCAGCCCCAGCATTTT	CASSPGNSNQPQHF
TRBJ2-1	TRBV19	-	TRBD2	TGTGCCAGCGTAGCGGGGGGAGGTCATGAGCAGTTCTTC	CASVAGGGHEQFF
TRBJ2-7	TRBV27	-	-	TGTGCCAGCAGTTTATTGGCGGGCTCTTTACCCTACGAGCAGTACTTC	CASSLLAGSLPYEQYF
TRBJ2-1	TRBV15	once	-	TGTGCCACCAGCAGAGTGGTACAGGACCCCAATGAGCAGTTCTTC	CATSRVVQDPNEQFF
TRBJ1-6	TRBV4-2	once	-	TGTGCCAGCAGCCAAGGTCGGTTCTATAATTCACCCCTCCACTTT	CASSQGRFYNSPLHF
TRBJ1-1	TRBV5-1	once	TRBD1	TGCGCCAGCAGCTTACAGGGGACCATGGGGAACACTGAAGCTTTCTTT	CASSLQGTMGNTEAFF
TRBJ2-1	TRBV5-1	-	TRBD2	TGCGCCAGCAGCTTCTCGACTAGCGGGGGGGCCCGTTACAATGAGCAGTTCTTC	CASSFSTSGGARYNEQFF
TRBJ2-3	TRBV5-1	-	TRBD1	TGCGCCAGCAGCTTCGGACAGGGCGGCACAGATACGCAGTATTTT	CASSFGQGGTDTQYF
TRBJ2-7	TRBV14	few	-	TGTGCCAGCAGCGGGGCAACCTACGAGCAGTACTTC	CASSGATYEQYF
TRBJ1-1	TRBV4-3	-	-	TGCGCCAGCAGCCAAGGTTTATCAGGGGCTAGGACTGAAGCTTTCTTT	CASSQGLSGARTEAFF
TRBJ2-7	TRBV7-8	-	-	TGTGCCAGCAGCCCGATGACCCAACTAGGCTACGAGCAGTACTTC	CASSPMTQLGYEQYF
TRBJ2-7	TRBV2	-	-	TGTGCCAGCAGGGGGCGTATCTACGAGCAGTACTTC	CASRGRIYEQYF
TRBJ2-3	TRBV21-1	-	-	TGTGCCAGCCGGAGAGCGGGGACAGGGATTTCTAGCACAGATACGCAGTATTTT	CASRRAGTGISSTDTQYF
TRBJ2-5	TRBV5-1	-	-	TGCGCCAGCAGCCCCCAGGGGACACCGAGGGAGACCCAGTACTTC	CASSPQGTPRETQYF
TRBJ1-6	TRBV5-1	-	TRBD1	TGCGCCAGCAGCGGGAACGACAGGGGGAAGTATAATTCACCCCTCCACTTT	CASSGNDRGKYNSPLHF
TRBJ1-5	TRBV7-9	-	-	TGTGCCAGCAGCTTAGGAGGTGCAGCCCATCCGCCCCAGCATTTT	CASSLGGAAHPPQHF
TRBJ1-5	TRBV30	few	-	TGTGCCTGGACCCCTGGCGCGGGTCAGCCCCAGCATTTT	CAWTPGAGQPQHF
TRBJ2-3	TRBV18	-	TRBD1	TGTGCCAGCTCACCACGGGCAGGGGGCAGCGCAGATACGCAGTATTTT	CASSPRAGGSADTQYF
TRBJ1-5	TRBV19	-	-	TGTGCCAGTAGTATAGGTCCCCGACGGGGGAATCAGCCCCAGCATTTT	CASSIGPRRGNQPQHF
TRBJ2-7	TRBV6-1	-	TRBD1	TGTGCCAGCAGTGAACCGGGACAGCAAAGCTCCTACGAGCAGTACTTC	CASSEPGQQSSYEQYF
TRBJ2-5	TRBV6-5	-	TRBD1	TGTGCCAGCAGTACACAGGGGGCGCAGGAGACCCAGTACTTC	CASSTQGAQETQYF
TRBJ2-7	TRBV4-1	-	-	TGCGCCAGCAGCCAAGATCTCTCCGGACAGTTGTACTTC	CASSQDLSGQLYF
TRBJ1-6	TRBV7-2	-	-	TGTGCCAGCAGCATGCCGGGACACCGAAGCCTCCACTTT	CASSMPGHRSLHF
TRBJ2-7	TRBV18	-	TRBD1	TGTGCCAGCTCACCGGTCGCTAGTGGGACAGGGGGCGTCTACGAGCAGTACTTC	CASSPVASGTGGVYEQYF
TRBJ2-3	TRBV5-5	-	TRBD2	TGTGCCAGCAGCCTCCGGACTAGCGGAGCTGGATCAGATACGCAGTATTTT	CASSLRTSGAGSDTQYF
TRBJ1-2	TRBV6-5	-	-	TGTGCCAGCACCCGGGGGGGAGTCGGGGGCTACACCTTC	CASTRGGVGGYTF
TRBJ2-7	TRBV19	-	TRBD1	TGTGCCAGTAGTGGGACAGGGGGCGAGAGCGAGCAGTACTTC	CASSGTGGESEQYF
TRBJ1-1	TRBV6-5	once	-	TGTGCCAGCAGCCTACGACAGTTTGACACTGAAGCTTTCTTT	CASSLRQFDTEAFF
TRBJ1-1	TRBV7-9	once	TRBD1	TGTGCCAGCAGCTTAGACAGGGGTGAAGACACTGAAGCTTTCTTT	CASSLDRGEDTEAFF
TRBJ1-2	TRBV4-1	-	-	TGCGCCAGCAGCCAAGGGGAGGGGGGGCCAGGTGGCTACACCTTC	CASSQGEGGPGGYTF